This T cell receptor (beta chain) came from a study of metastatic and nonmetastatic thyroid tumors. Study-level points and caveats: As reported, TCR beta diversity in blood and tumor was significantly higher in malignant thyroid tumors than in benign nodules.

TCRdb reassembled clones from the PCR reads with MiXCR. The sample records about 15,000 clones, under 35% being singletons. Nobody among the patients had been given any treatment before thyroid surgery. The germline V gene encodes CDR1 LNHDA and CDR2 SQIVND (reference sequence). This CDR3 contains 18 residues. V was pared by 3 bases and J by 5 bases, with 14 bases of the junction left unmatched. This clone turned up a few times. Its cognate antigen is unknown. Material: adjacent normal tissue. The rearrangement uses TRBV19 and TRBJ2-3, with 10 positions matching TRBD1. This receptor was obtained from a female donor with papillary thyroid cancer or a benign thyroid nodule (not recorded which). Some clones in this sample may be carry-over from other donors' samples. In DNA form, the CDR3 reads TGTGCCAGTAGTATGACAAACCCGGGACAGGGGAATAAAGATACGCAGTATTTT. Translating gives CASSMTNPGQGNKDTQYF. Looking up the rest from reference TRBV19 and TRBJ2-3 gives the full variable domain: DGGITQSPKYLFRKEGQNVTLSCEQNLNHDAMYWYRQDPGQGLRLIYYSQIVNDFQKGDIAEGYSVSREKKESFPLTVTSAQKNPTAFYLCASSMTNPGQGNKDTQYFGPGTRLTVL.